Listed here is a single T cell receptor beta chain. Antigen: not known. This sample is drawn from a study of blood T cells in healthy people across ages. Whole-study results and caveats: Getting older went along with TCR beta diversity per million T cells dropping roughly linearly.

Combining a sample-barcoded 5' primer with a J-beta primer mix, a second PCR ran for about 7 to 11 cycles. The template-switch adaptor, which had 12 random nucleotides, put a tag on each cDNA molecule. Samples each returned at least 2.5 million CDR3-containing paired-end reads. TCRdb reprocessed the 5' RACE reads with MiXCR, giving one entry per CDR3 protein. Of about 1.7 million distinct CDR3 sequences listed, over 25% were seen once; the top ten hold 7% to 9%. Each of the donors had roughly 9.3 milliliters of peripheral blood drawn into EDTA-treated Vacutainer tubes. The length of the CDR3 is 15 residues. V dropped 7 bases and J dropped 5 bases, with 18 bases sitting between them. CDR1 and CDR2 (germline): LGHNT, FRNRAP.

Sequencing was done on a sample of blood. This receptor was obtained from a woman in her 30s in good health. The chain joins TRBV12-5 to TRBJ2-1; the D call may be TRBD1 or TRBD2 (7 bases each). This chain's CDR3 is CASDTRGGEDNEQFF. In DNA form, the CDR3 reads TGTGCTAGTGATACCAGGGGGGGCGAAGACAATGAGCAGTTCTTC. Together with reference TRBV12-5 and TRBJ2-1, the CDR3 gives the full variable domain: DARVTQTPRHKVTEMGQEVTMRCQPILGHNTVFWYRQTMMQGLELLAYFRNRAPLDDSGMPKDRFSAEMPDATLATLKIQPSEPRDSAVYFCASDTRGGEDNEQFFGPGTRLTVL.